Listed below are T cell receptor beta chains from one sample, sequenced in a study of cytomegalovirus exposure and HLA in healthy donors. The data were produced by immunoSEQ multiplex PCR, yet TCRdb's version contains in-frame clones alone and is incomplete. The sample consists of about 120,000 clones, 74% of them appearing once. Sequenced sample: PBMCs. The source is a human donor in good health. Both conserved end residues are part of each CDR3. A D gene is named only where the DNA matches it firmly. Size is stated for part of the rows, as once, few or many counts, or as a class when the clone is expanded.

D: TRBD2; J: TRBJ2-7; V: TRBV5-1; size: .; CDR3: CASSLAGTSGSPGEQYF; DNA: TGCGCCAGCAGCTTGGCAGGGACTAGCGGGAGCCCGGGCGAGCAGTACTTC
D: .; J: TRBJ1-1; V: TRBV29-1; size: .; CDR3: CSVELLEGGEAFF; DNA: TGCAGCGTTGAACTATTGGAGGGTGGTGAAGCTTTCTTT
D: TRBD1; J: TRBJ2-7; V: TRBV6-5; size: .; CDR3: CASSYGQGTYEQYF; DNA: TGTGCCAGCAGTTATGGACAGGGTACCTACGAGCAGTACTTC
D: .; J: TRBJ1-1; V: TRBV27; size: .; CDR3: CASSPDRITEAFF; DNA: TGTGCCAGCAGTCCAGACAGAATCACTGAAGCTTTCTTT
D: TRBD2; J: TRBJ2-1; V: TRBV6-1; size: .; CDR3: CASSGSSGVLGDEQFF; DNA: TGTGCCAGCAGTGGGTCTAGCGGGGTTTTGGGCGATGAGCAGTTCTTC
D: .; J: TRBJ1-2; V: TRBV10-3; size: .; CDR3: CAISAAGTANYGYTF; DNA: TGTGCCATCAGTGCCGCGGGCACGGCTAACTATGGCTACACCTTC
D: .; J: TRBJ1-2; V: TRBV6-1; size: .; CDR3: CASSENVQAPNYGYTF; DNA: TGTGCCAGCAGTGAAAATGTGCAGGCTCCCAACTATGGCTACACCTTC
D: .; J: TRBJ2-7; V: TRBV5-6; size: .; CDR3: CASSPVWADTSYEQYF; DNA: TGTGCCAGCAGCCCCGTCTGGGCCGATACCTCCTACGAGCAGTACTTC
D: TRBD1; J: TRBJ1-1; V: TRBV29-1; size: few; CDR3: CSVRAKQGGSTEAFF; DNA: TGCAGCGTCCGGGCCAAACAGGGGGGAAGCACTGAAGCTTTCTTT
D: .; J: TRBJ2-7; V: TRBV5-4; size: .; CDR3: CASSSQIGPQYF; DNA: TGTGCCAGCAGCTCACAAATTGGTCCCCAGTACTTC
D: .; J: TRBJ2-5; V: TRBV7-2; size: .; CDR3: CASSWGSQGETQYF; DNA: TGTGCCAGCAGCTGGGGAAGCCAGGGGGAGACCCAGTACTTC
D: .; J: TRBJ2-1; V: TRBV7-9; size: .; CDR3: CASSPDSLSYNEQFF; DNA: TGTGCCAGCAGCCCGGACAGCCTCTCCTACAATGAGCAGTTCTTC
D: TRBD1; J: TRBJ1-2; V: TRBV18; size: .; CDR3: CASSPVEGRGRRYGGYTF; DNA: TGTGCCAGCTCACCGGTCGAGGGCAGGGGGCGCAGGTACGGTGGCTACACCTTC
D: .; J: TRBJ1-1; V: TRBV27; size: .; CDR3: CASKQNTEAFF; DNA: TGTGCCAGCAAGCAGAACACTGAAGCTTTCTTT
D: TRBD1; J: TRBJ1-2; V: TRBV20-1; size: .; CDR3: CSRGQGTGYTF; DNA: TGCAGCAGGGGACAGGGGACTGGCTACACCTTC
D: TRBD2; J: TRBJ2-5; V: TRBV7-2; size: .; CDR3: CASSLGTSGGETQYF; DNA: TGTGCCAGCAGCTTAGGGACTAGCGGGGGAGAGACCCAGTACTTC
D: TRBD1; J: TRBJ2-3; V: TRBV28; size: few; CDR3: CASGRGSHTQYF; DNA: TGTGCCAGTGGCAGGGGGTCCCATACGCAGTATTTT
D: TRBD1; J: TRBJ1-4; V: TRBV11-2; size: .; CDR3: CASSLGQAGNEKLFF; DNA: TGTGCCAGCAGCTTGGGACAGGCGGGAAATGAAAAACTGTTTTTT
D: .; J: TRBJ1-1; V: TRBV7-7; size: .; CDR3: CASSPRSFF; DNA: TGTGCCAGCAGTCCCCGGTCTTTCTTT
D: .; J: TRBJ1-5; V: TRBV7-2; size: few; CDR3: CASSPRGGVGNQPQHF; DNA: TGTGCCAGCAGCCCGCGGGGGGGTGTAGGCAATCAGCCCCAGCATTTT
D: .; J: TRBJ2-7; V: TRBV28; size: .; CDR3: CASSLFGKVYEQYF; DNA: TGTGCCAGCAGTTTATTCGGGAAGGTCTACGAGCAGTACTTC
D: TRBD2; J: TRBJ2-1; V: TRBV6-1; size: .; CDR3: CASRLLAGVANEQFF; DNA: TGTGCCAGCAGATTACTAGCGGGAGTGGCGAATGAGCAGTTCTTC
D: TRBD1; J: TRBJ2-5; V: TRBV30; size: .; CDR3: CAWSLSGGRETQYF; DNA: TGTGCCTGGAGCCTTTCAGGGGGAAGGGAGACCCAGTACTTC
D: .; J: TRBJ2-1; V: TRBV21-1; size: .; CDR3: CASSTLQDSYNEQFF; DNA: TGTGCCAGCAGCACCTTACAGGACTCCTACAATGAGCAGTTCTTC
D: TRBD2; J: TRBJ2-5; V: TRBV5-1; size: .; CDR3: CASTFGLAGEGETQYF; DNA: TGCGCCAGCACTTTTGGGCTAGCGGGAGAGGGAGAGACCCAGTACTTC
D: TRBD1; J: TRBJ2-1; V: TRBV6-6; size: many; CDR3: CASSYFQGVGEQFF; DNA: TGTGCCAGCAGTTATTTTCAGGGGGTCGGTGAGCAGTTCTTC
D: .; J: TRBJ1-1; V: TRBV14; size: .; CDR3: CASSLKSGGGGGAFF; DNA: TGTGCCAGCAGTCTGAAGTCGGGCGGAGGCGGCGGAGCTTTCTTT
D: .; J: TRBJ1-2; V: TRBV28; size: .; CDR3: CASSLGGARALSYGYTF; DNA: TGTGCCAGCAGTTTAGGAGGGGCGCGAGCCCTATCCTATGGCTACACCTTC
D: TRBD2; J: TRBJ2-3; V: TRBV27; size: .; CDR3: CASSYSGGTTDTQYF; DNA: TGTGCCAGCAGTTATAGCGGGGGGACCACAGATACGCAGTATTTT
D: .; J: TRBJ2-2; V: TRBV27; size: .; CDR3: CASSYGLNLATGELFF; DNA: TGTGCCAGCAGTTACGGGTTAAACCTTGCCACCGGGGAGCTGTTTTTT
D: .; J: TRBJ1-3; V: TRBV5-1; size: .; CDR3: CASSSLGSGRTGNTIYF; DNA: TGCGCCAGCAGCTCCCTGGGGTCGGGAAGGACTGGAAACACCATATATTTT
D: TRBD2; J: TRBJ2-1; V: TRBV2; size: .; CDR3: CAILRDKRLAGVYNEQFF; DNA: TGTGCCATCCTCCGGGACAAAAGACTAGCGGGAGTCTACAATGAGCAGTTCTTC
D: .; J: TRBJ2-3; V: TRBV6-1; size: few; CDR3: CASSDGWIGYTQYF; DNA: TGTGCCAGCAGTGATGGCTGGATCGGGTATACGCAGTATTTT
D: .; J: TRBJ2-7; V: TRBV6-1; size: .; CDR3: CASSNRSPPEQYF; DNA: TGTGCCAGCAGTAACAGGTCGCCACCCGAGCAGTACTTC
D: .; J: TRBJ2-2; V: TRBV2; size: .; CDR3: CASSEDAAYTGELFF; DNA: TGTGCCAGCAGTGAAGACGCCGCGTACACCGGGGAGCTGTTTTTT
D: TRBD2; J: TRBJ2-3; V: TRBV27; size: .; CDR3: CASSPQAGATDTQYF; DNA: TGTGCCAGCAGTCCCCAAGCGGGAGCGACAGATACGCAGTATTTT
D: TRBD1; J: TRBJ2-7; V: TRBV30; size: few; CDR3: CAGLQGAREQYF; DNA: TGTGCCGGCTTACAGGGGGCGCGCGAGCAGTACTTC
D: .; J: TRBJ2-5; V: TRBV18; size: .; CDR3: CASSPPKGETQYF; DNA: TGTGCCAGCTCACCACCGAAGGGGGAGACCCAGTACTTC
D: TRBD2; J: TRBJ2-1; V: TRBV27; size: .; CDR3: CASSPRLAGYNEQFF; DNA: TGTGCCAGCAGTCCCAGACTAGCGGGATACAATGAGCAGTTCTTC
D: TRBD1; J: TRBJ1-6; V: TRBV14; size: .; CDR3: CASSPRGQGFGSPLHF; DNA: TGTGCCAGCAGCCCCCGGGGACAGGGTTTCGGATCACCCCTCCACTTT